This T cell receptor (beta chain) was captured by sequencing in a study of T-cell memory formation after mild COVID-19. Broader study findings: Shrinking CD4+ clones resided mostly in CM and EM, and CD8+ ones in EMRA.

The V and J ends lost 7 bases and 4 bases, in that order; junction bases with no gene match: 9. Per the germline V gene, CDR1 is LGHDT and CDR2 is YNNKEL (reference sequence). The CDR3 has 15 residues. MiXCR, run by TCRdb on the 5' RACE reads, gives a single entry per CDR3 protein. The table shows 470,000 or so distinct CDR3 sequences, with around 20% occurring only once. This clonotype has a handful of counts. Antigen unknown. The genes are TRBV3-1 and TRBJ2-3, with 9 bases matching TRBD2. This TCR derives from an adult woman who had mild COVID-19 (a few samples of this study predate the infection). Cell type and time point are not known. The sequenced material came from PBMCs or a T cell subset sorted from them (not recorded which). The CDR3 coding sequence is TGTGCCAGCACCAAACGCGGGGGGGCAGCAGATACGCAGTATTTT. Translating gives CASTKRGGAADTQYF.